This TCR beta chain was profiled in a study of prognosis after radiotherapy for stage I lung cancer (dated by TCRdb to the early 2020s). At the level of the whole study: Between early 2018 and early 2019, around 19 stage I NSCLC patients were enrolled in Nanjing, China. SBRT was delivered in 3 to 5 fractions with a biologically effective dose of at least 100 Gy, and image-guided IMRT or VMAT was used for delivery. After SBRT, distant metastases developed in about 20% of the 19 patients at a median of around seven months, while the remaining 15 patients had no significant progression. For each of the approximately 19 patients, one blood sample was taken before SBRT and one after, so the study sequenced about 38 samples in total. On tumor histology, roughly 11 patients had adenocarcinoma and several had squamous cell carcinoma. Patients with newly diagnosed primary stage I lung tumors numbered more than eleven, with several others having oligometastatic NSCLC after surgical resection of the primary tumor. The study profiled peripheral blood TCR beta repertoires from stage I NSCLC patients before and after stereotactic body radiotherapy and related them to distant failure. Ages in the cohort of 13 men and a handful of women ranged from about 50 to 85 years, with a median of 74. SBRT was not combined with any concurrent therapy in any patient. Every patient was deemed medically inoperable, approximately eleven because of comorbidities and over 5 because they refused surgery.

According to the germline V gene, CDR1 reads MNHNS and CDR2 reads SASEGT. The CDR3 numbers 14 residues from cysteine through phenylalanine. This entry keeps only the CDR3 DNA: 42 bases, framed from base 1. Two rounds of multiplex PCR were performed to amplify the TCR beta CDR3 region from genomic DNA. The first PCR round used primers specific to each TRBV and TRBJ gene, with sequences filed in Chinese patent CN105087789A. The second PCR round used universal primers. The Roche High Pure PCR Template Preparation Kit was used to extract genomic DNA from frozen PBMCs. The libraries underwent paired-end sequencing with 151 bp reads on an Illumina HiSeq 3000. The paper's processing steps were these. CutAdapt was used to remove raw reads lacking the multiplex PCR primer sequences. Using PEAR, the high-quality paired reads were merged into contigs. MiXCR assigned TRB V, D and J gene segments to each contig by aligning to reference sequences. CDR3 sequences were clustered by base quality and sequence similarity to remove sequencing errors. Diversity was measured as Shannon entropy normalized by the natural log of productive TCR sequence number. Clonality was defined as one minus Shannon entropy divided by the natural log of the number of unique clonotypes. The Youden index of ROC curves was used to select progression-free survival cut-offs for repertoire metrics, and analyses were performed in R 3.5.3. TCRdb passed the public sequencing reads through fastp at Q25 and MiXCR, retaining productive beta sequences. For every CDR3 protein sequence, its rows merge into one entry that carries the most common genes and DNA. The V and J calls and clone size come from TCRdb's table, not from the authors' own analysis. For this sample there are tens of thousands of distinct CDR3 sequences; roughly two fifths appear just once. Around 29% of the sample goes to the ten largest clones.

In the case of this clonotype: The clone's antigen remains unknown. One end of the junction fails to match germline, which may point to a read error.

No patient had a history of other malignancies or prior chemotherapy or radiotherapy, and all had node-negative disease on CT and PET/CT. At each of two time points, around 6 milliliters of peripheral venous blood were collected into EDTA tubes. PBMCs were isolated by Ficoll-Paque Plus density-gradient centrifugation. Immediately after collection, samples were stored at -80 degrees C until analysis. Broader findings and caveats from the paper: After SBRT, the count of unique TCR clones dropped from a median of approximately 10,000 beforehand to about 6,800 afterward (Wilcoxon paired P=0.011). TRBV and TRBJ usage frequencies reportedly differed by metastasis status, in two V genes at baseline and in eight or nine V and two J genes after SBRT. The small cohort and short follow-up limited the study, so independent validation of the findings is needed. No adjustment for multiple comparisons was applied to any of the reported P values. Post-SBRT Shannon entropy and its change from baseline were lower in patients who developed distant metastases; baseline Shannon entropy was not associated with metastases. Whether the expanded TCR clones were tumor-specific was not determined.

This sample comprised PBMCs, obtained before or after stereotactic body radiation therapy (not recorded which). The sequence links TRBV6-1 to TRBJ1-6, and perhaps TRBD1 as D gene, on 6 matching bases. This TCR was recovered from a donor aged 50 or older with non-small cell lung cancer. The encoded CDR3 is CASIAQGQSSLLHF. The bases are TGTGCCAGCATAGCGCAGGGGCAATCGTCACTCCTCCACTTT.